The rows below give T cell receptor beta chains drawn from one sample of a study of blood T cell repertoires in COVID-19. Profiling relied on immunoSEQ multiplex PCR, and the TCRdb table lists in-frame clones only, not all of them. Altogether 250,000 or so clones are present, about 87% being singletons, with the ten largest covering around 1.6%. The sequencing input was PBMCs or T cells enriched from blood (not recorded which). The receptors were gathered from a woman between 45 and 65 years old who had recovered from COVID-19. CDR3s include the opening cysteine and the closing phenylalanine or tryptophan. The order of the fields is J gene, V gene, D gene, clone size, CDR3 protein, CDR3 DNA. D genes are given only for firm matches. Clone size appears in some rows only: once, few, many, or a class for an expanded clone.

TRBJ2-5,TRBV6-5,.,.,CASSYDPGTSEETQYF,TGTGCCAGCAGTTACGACCCAGGGACTTCAGAAGAGACCCAGTACTTC
TRBJ1-2,TRBV5-1,.,.,CASSPGRGQGGYTF,TGCGCCAGCAGTCCGGGCAGGGGCCAGGGGGGCTACACCTTC
TRBJ2-5,TRBV7-9,TRBD2,.,CASSSGTSGLTQYF,TGTGCCAGCAGCTCAGGGACTAGCGGGTTAACCCAGTACTTC
TRBJ1-1,TRBV16,.,once,CASSPTLNTEAFF,TGTGCCAGCAGCCCCACATTGAACACTGAAGCTTTCTTT
TRBJ2-2,TRBV4-1,TRBD1,.,CASRPGTATLGYTGELFF,TGCGCCAGCAGACCCGGGACAGCCACTTTGGGGTACACCGGGGAGCTGTTTTTT
TRBJ2-7,TRBV18,.,.,CASSPPRLPMNEQYF,TGTGCCAGCTCACCACCGCGACTGCCGATGAACGAGCAGTACTTC
TRBJ2-3,TRBV6-5,TRBD1,once,CASSQGTAFVDTQYF,TGTGCCAGCAGTCAGGGGACAGCTTTCGTAGATACGCAGTATTTT
TRBJ2-7,TRBV5-1,TRBD2,.,CASSLGTSGEGVSYEQYF,TGCGCCAGCAGCTTGGGGACTAGCGGCGAGGGGGTCTCCTACGAGCAGTACTTC
TRBJ2-1,TRBV2,TRBD2,once,CASIGTSGSDEQFF,TGTGCCAGCATTGGGACTAGCGGGAGTGATGAGCAGTTCTTC
TRBJ2-7,TRBV7-3,TRBD2,.,CASSLIGGGTYEQYF,TGTGCCAGCAGCTTAATTGGCGGGGGGACCTACGAGCAGTACTTC
TRBJ2-7,TRBV14,.,.,CASSLNRQGYEQYF,TGTGCCAGCAGCCTGAATCGGCAGGGCTACGAGCAGTACTTC
TRBJ2-7,TRBV5-1,.,once,CASSSVTSSLSYEQYF,TGCGCCAGCAGCTCAGTGACTTCTTCCTTATCCTACGAGCAGTACTTC
TRBJ2-1,TRBV7-9,TRBD1,.,CASSPGTDYNEQFF,TGTGCCAGCAGCCCCGGGACAGATTACAATGAGCAGTTCTTC
TRBJ2-4,TRBV6-5,TRBD1,.,CASSDRQYIQYF,TGTGCCAGTTCGGACAGGCAGTACATTCAGTACTTC
TRBJ1-2,TRBV30,TRBD1,.,CAWSPPPVRGFYGYTF,TGTGCCTGGAGTCCGCCCCCGGTCAGGGGGTTTTATGGCTACACCTTC
TRBJ2-3,TRBV6-5,.,.,CASSRPGLGTDTQYF,TGTGCCAGCAGCCGACCGGGACTCGGCACAGATACGCAGTATTTT
TRBJ2-7,TRBV9,.,.,CASSVRQDGYEQYF,TGTGCCAGCAGCGTCAGACAGGATGGGTACGAGCAGTACTTC
TRBJ2-1,TRBV7-3,.,.,CASSLQRDNEQFF,TGTGCCAGCAGCCTACAGAGAGATAATGAGCAGTTCTTC
TRBJ2-2,TRBV9,TRBD2,.,CASRTSGTGELFF,TGTGCCAGCAGGACTAGCGGCACCGGGGAGCTGTTTTTT
TRBJ2-7,TRBV10-3,TRBD1,.,CAISSRTGTYEQYF,TGTGCCATCAGTTCCAGGACAGGGACCTACGAGCAGTACTTC
TRBJ2-2,TRBV5-5,.,.,CASSPTTAYTGELFF,TGTGCCAGCAGCCCAACAACCGCCTACACCGGGGAGCTGTTTTTT
TRBJ2-1,TRBV5-1,TRBD2,few,CASSLFTSGRSEQFF,TGCGCCAGCAGCTTGTTCACTAGCGGGAGGAGTGAGCAGTTCTTC
TRBJ1-1,TRBV20-1,.,.,CSASPGELNTEAFF,TGCAGTGCTAGTCCAGGGGAGCTAAACACTGAAGCTTTCTTT
TRBJ2-7,TRBV10-1,TRBD2,few,CASTGTSGRTSSYEQYF,TGCGCCAGCACAGGGACTAGCGGGAGGACCTCGTCCTACGAGCAGTACTTC
TRBJ2-7,TRBV10-3,.,.,CAISESRDSEQYF,TGTGCCATCAGTGAGTCCAGGGATAGCGAGCAGTACTTC
TRBJ2-7,TRBV28,TRBD2,.,CASSTGTTQYEQYF,TGTGCCAGCAGTACCGGGACTACCCAATACGAGCAGTACTTC
TRBJ2-5,TRBV7-2,.,.,CASSLGRGPGTQYF,TGTGCCAGCAGCTTAGGGCGGGGCCCCGGAACCCAGTACTTC
TRBJ1-1,TRBV28,.,.,CASSLSAEPHTEAFF,TGTGCCAGCAGTTTATCCGCAGAACCCCACACTGAAGCTTTCTTT
TRBJ2-1,TRBV18,TRBD2,.,CASSPPGGNEQFF,TGTGCCAGCTCACCTCCGGGAGGCAATGAGCAGTTCTTC
TRBJ2-3,TRBV5-1,TRBD2,once,CASSLAGGVADTQYF,TGCGCCAGCAGTTTGGCGGGAGGAGTCGCAGATACGCAGTATTTT
TRBJ2-7,TRBV6-5,TRBD2,once,CATGWGGEQYF,TGTGCCACGGGTTGGGGGGGCGAGCAGTACTTC
TRBJ2-7,TRBV5-1,TRBD2,.,CASSSTTSGYEQYF,TGCGCCAGCAGCTCGACGACTAGCGGATACGAGCAGTACTTC
TRBJ1-4,TRBV7-6,.,.,CASSQTGRATNEKLFF,TGTGCCAGCAGCCAAACAGGACGGGCAACTAATGAAAAACTGTTTTTT
TRBJ2-1,TRBV19,TRBD2,.,CASSISSGRANEQFF,TGTGCCAGTAGTATCTCCAGCGGGAGGGCCAATGAGCAGTTCTTC
TRBJ2-2,TRBV13,TRBD2,.,CASSLLLAGTNTGELFF,TGTGCCAGCAGCTTACTACTAGCGGGTACCAACACCGGGGAGCTGTTTTTT
TRBJ2-7,TRBV2,TRBD2,.,CASRTPGLADYEQYF,TGTGCCAGCAGAACACCGGGACTAGCGGATTACGAGCAGTACTTC
TRBJ2-1,TRBV6-2/TRBV6-3,TRBD2,.,CASSRDSGRVWINEQFF,TGTGCCAGCAGTCGGGATAGCGGGAGAGTGTGGATCAATGAGCAGTTCTTC
TRBJ2-3,TRBV19,TRBD2,once,CASRRRENTDTQYF,TGTGCCAGTCGAAGGCGGGAGAACACAGATACGCAGTATTTT
TRBJ1-4,TRBV5-4,.,.,CASSLAVGGPNEELFF,TGTGCCAGCAGCTTGGCCGTGGGGGGTCCTAATGAAGAACTGTTTTTT
TRBJ1-3,TRBV20-1,.,.,CSARRGNTIYF,TGCAGTGCTAGACGGGGAAACACCATATATTTT
TRBJ2-3,TRBV15,TRBD2,.,CATSRAAGGGIDTQYF,TGTGCCACCAGCAGAGCGGCGGGAGGTGGTATAGATACGCAGTATTTT
TRBJ2-7,TRBV5-5,TRBD2,few,CASSLAPSGSVREQYF,TGTGCCAGCAGCTTGGCCCCTAGCGGGAGTGTGCGCGAGCAGTACTTC
TRBJ2-2,TRBV29-1,.,.,CSVSPRDSYTGELFF,TGCAGCGTCAGCCCGAGGGACTCCTACACCGGGGAGCTGTTTTTT
TRBJ2-5,TRBV10-3,TRBD1,.,CAISDGAWDSQETQYF,TGTGCCATCAGCGACGGGGCCTGGGACAGCCAAGAGACCCAGTACTTC
TRBJ2-7,TRBV7-9,TRBD2,.,CASSQSGLTREQYF,TGTGCCAGCAGCCAGTCGGGACTAACCCGCGAGCAGTACTTC
TRBJ2-5,TRBV18,.,.,CASSPLGEETQYF,TGTGCCAGCTCACCACTGGGCGAAGAGACCCAGTACTTC
TRBJ1-4,TRBV19,.,.,CASHRMGAATNEKLFF,TGTGCCAGCCACCGAATGGGAGCCGCAACTAATGAAAAACTGTTTTTT
TRBJ2-7,TRBV27,TRBD1,.,CASSSRGRLAYEQYF,TGTGCCAGCAGTAGCAGGGGGCGTTTGGCCTACGAGCAGTACTTC